The T cell receptor beta chain under discussion was sequenced for a study of T cell responses to AZD1222 COVID-19 vaccine. About the research overall: Second-dose intervals near 4 or 12 weeks were combined.

CDR3 length: 16 residues. The germline V gene has CDR1 SGHTA and CDR2 FQGTGA. V lost 5 bases and J lost 0, with 15 bases in between. Libraries were prepared by immunoSEQ multiplex PCR; TCRdb keeps only in-frame clonotypes and omits some of them. The sample records roughly 140,000 clones, 75% to 90% being singletons. Notes on this clone: Its cognate antigen is unknown.

Whole-study findings and limits: Increases in Spike-specific TCR breadth and depth were seen after two AZD1222 doses. The peak T cell response came first, and repertoires were sampled only after it. Donor demographics were predominantly white British with a female majority; clonal diversity may be underestimated.

The gene calls are TRBV7-3 and TRBJ2-3; D may be TRBD1 (6 bases). The receptor's source is an adult in good health. The sample here was peripheral blood, taken on day 0 of AZD1222 vaccination. The CDR3 DNA sequence: TGTGCCAGCAGCCCAGGACAGATCAAGAGCACAGATACGCAGTATTTT. This translates into CASSPGQIKSTDTQYF.